These 31 T cell receptor beta chains were all obtained from the same sample, sequenced in a study of blood T cell repertoires in COVID-19 (dated by TCRdb to between 2020 and 2021). The method behind the library was the immunoSEQ multiplex PCR assay. TCRdb's version of the immuneACCESS table is confined to in-frame rearrangements and falls short of the full clone set. An unresolved V gene accounts for under half of the shortfall where checked; the remainder is of unknown origin. In all, the sample holds hundreds of thousands of clones, and about 89% of those were seen once. 4% to 5.5% of the sample goes to the ten largest clones. Source material: peripheral blood. All receptors derive from a woman aged 25 to 39 with acute or convalescent COVID-19.

The chain carries TRBV15 and TRBJ2-5, with a tentative D call TRBD1 (5 bases). Trimming shortened V by 3 bases and J by 1 base, and 12 bases separated the two germline ends. CDR3 length: 15 residues. Germline V CDR1 and CDR2: LNHNV, YYDKDF (reference sequence). CDR3 coding DNA: TGTGCCACCAGCAGGGATCAGGGCCCCCAAGAGACCCAGTACTTC. It specifies CATSRDQGPQETQYF.

The chain carries TRBV19 and TRBJ1-2, with 8 bases identical to TRBD1. CDR1 LNHDA and CDR2 SQIVND come from the germline V gene (reference sequence). The CDR3 has 14 amino acids. Losses at the gene ends were 3 bases for V and 6 bases for J; bases not matched to a gene: 6. The DNA for the CDR3 is TGTGCCAGTAGTATTCAGTCAGGGGGCGATGGCTACACCTTC. Its translation is CASSIQSGGDGYTF.

The chain couples TRBV5-4 to TRBJ2-5; 8 bases match TRBD2. Germline V lookup: CDR1 SGHNT, CDR2 YYREEE (reference sequence). This CDR3 has 16 residues. V lost 2 bases and J lost 4; bases outside the gene matches: 10. The CDR3 spells CASSFGRGAIGETQYF. The CDR3 bases are TGTGCCAGCAGCTTTGGGCGGGGGGCCATCGGAGAGACCCAGTACTTC.

The chain joins TRBV9 to TRBJ1-3; 7 bases match TRBD1. This CDR3 spans 14 amino acids. Germline V gives CDR1 SGDLS, CDR2 YYNGEE. V trimming: 5 bases; J trimming: 4 bases; junction bases outside the gene matches: 6. CDR3 sequence reads: CASRDGTDGNTIYF. CDR3 DNA: TGTGCCAGCAGAGACGGGACAGACGGAAACACCATATATTTT. Full variable domain (missing parts from reference TRBV9 and TRBJ1-3): DSGVTQTPKHLITATGQRVTLRCSPRSGDLSVYWYQQSLDQGLQFLIQYYNGEERAKGNILERFSAQQFPDLHSELNLSSLELGDSALYFCASRDGTDGNTIYFGEGSWLTVV.

The chain uses TRBV19 and TRBJ1-2; TRBD1 agrees at 9 bases. The CDR3 totals 17 residues. Germline CDR1 and CDR2: LNHDA and SQIVND (reference sequence). Trimming cost V 4 bases and J 2 bases; bases outside gene matches: 11. CDR3: CASSTIDAGTGNYGYTF. In DNA form, the CDR3 reads TGTGCCAGTAGTACTATAGACGCCGGGACAGGGAACTATGGCTACACCTTC.

The J gene is TRBJ1-4, the V gene TRBV2; D is undetermined. The CDR3 has 13 amino acids. Germline V gene sequence: CDR1 SNHLY, CDR2 FYNNEI. Trimming pared 6 bases from V and 4 bases from J, leaving 9 bases between. The CDR3 sequence is CASREPGNEKLFF. The DNA for the CDR3 is TGTGCCAGCAGAGAGCCGGGTAATGAAAAACTGTTTTTT.

The chain links TRBV28 to TRBJ2-2; 8 bases match TRBD2. CDR3 length equals 16 residues. Germline CDR1 and CDR2: MDHEN and SYDVKM. With V trimmed by 6 bases and J by 3 bases, 9 bases remained unmatched. The CDR3, as DNA: TGTGCCAGCAGCCCTCTTGCGGGGGGTGACACCGGGGAGCTGTTTTTT. Residues: CASSPLAGGDTGELFF.

The genes are TRBV21-1 and TRBJ2-6; the table's D call of TRBD1 was not tested on the DNA. TRBV21-1 has pseudogene status. CDR3 length: 18 amino acids. The CDR3 protein is CASSKDRGGSDGANVLTF. Written as DNA, the CDR3 is TGTGCCAGCAGCAAAGACAGGGGAGGTTCGGACGGGGCCAACGTCCTGACTTTC.

The V gene is TRBV28, the J gene TRBJ2-7; the match to TRBD2 covers 11 bases. Losses at the gene ends were 6 bases for V and 6 bases for J; bases not matched to a gene: 7. This CDR3 has 14 amino acids. Germline CDR1 MDHEN, CDR2 SYDVKM. CDR3 in DNA: TGTGCCAGCAGCCTACTAGCGGGGGAGCTCGAGCAGTACTTC. Its protein product is CASSLLAGELEQYF.

This clone was seen just once. The rearrangement joins TRBV12-3 or TRBV12-4 to TRBJ1-2, with D unclear. This CDR3 spans 12 amino acids. The germline V and J ends were trimmed by 2 bases and 7 bases, with 8 bases remaining between them. The CDR3 loop reads CASSLRGFGYTF. The CDR3 region has the DNA TGTGCCAGCAGTTTACGGGGTTTTGGCTACACCTTC.

A single count supports this clone. The V call is TRBV10-2, the J call TRBJ1-4; D is uncertain. CDR1 WSHSY and CDR2 SAAADI come from the germline V gene. This CDR3 comprises 15 residues. Trimming took 6 bases from V and 4 from J, leaving 15 bases between them. For the CDR3, the DNA is TGCGCCAGCAGACCCGTCGGGAGGTATAATGAAAAACTGTTTTTT. Its translation: CASRPVGRYNEKLFF.

V and J are TRBV30 and TRBJ2-1; 7 bases agree with TRBD2. The CDR3 runs to 12 residues. Germline V gene lookup returns CDR1 GTSNPN and CDR2 SVGIG (reference sequence). Germline trimming cut 3 bases from V and 6 bases from J; bases unmatched to any gene: 2. CDR3 loop: CAWSTSVNEQFF. CDR3 DNA: TGTGCCTGGAGCACTAGCGTCAATGAGCAGTTCTTC.

In regard to this clone: This same CDR3 is encoded by further DNA sequences in the sample. The rearrangement links TRBV28 to TRBJ2-1; D uncertain. Looked up from germline, CDR1 is MDHEN and CDR2 is SYDVKM. The CDR3 has 11 amino acids. V was clipped by 5 bases and J by 4 bases, with 3 bases between them. Here the CDR3 DNA reads TGTGCCAGCAGTCGGTACAATGAGCAGTTCTTC. This sequence encodes CASSRYNEQFF.

This chain uses TRBV5-1 with TRBJ2-5; D is possibly TRBD2 (6 bases). Trimming pared 4 bases from V and 5 bases from J, leaving 21 bases between. The CDR3 totals 16 residues. In germline, CDR1 is SGHRS, CDR2 YFSETQ. DNA for the CDR3: TGCGCCAGCAGCCCCGGCGGGCTAGCGAAGACGGAGACCCAGTACTTC. Translating it yields CASSPGGLAKTETQYF.

V usage is TRBV24-1 and J usage is TRBJ2-3; D ambiguous. CDR1 and CDR2 (germline): KGHDR, SFDVKD. Deletions cut 4 bases from V and 0 bases from J, with 19 bases between. The CDR3 runs to 18 residues. CDR3 amino acids: CATSEFVLLDHSTDTQYF. In nucleotides, the CDR3 is TGTGCCACCAGTGAGTTCGTCCTCCTAGACCACAGCACAGATACGCAGTATTTT.

A few counts support this clone. The genes are TRBV24-1 and TRBJ2-1; 9 nucleotides align to TRBD1. The CDR3 covers 16 residues. Germline CDR1 is KGHDR and CDR2 is SFDVKD. Trimming took 4 bases from V and 4 from J; bases not matched to a gene: 7. In DNA, the CDR3 is TGTGCCACCAGTGACTACCGGGACAGGGAGTACAATGAGCAGTTCTTC. Amino acids: CATSDYRDREYNEQFF.

The rearrangement joins TRBV5-1 to TRBJ2-2; 7 bases map to TRBD1. There are 16 residues in the CDR3. Germline values: CDR1 SGHRS, CDR2 YFSETQ. J lost 5 bases, V lost 2 bases, and 9 bases had no gene match. The CDR3 DNA sequence: TGCGCCAGCAGCTTTTTATCACAGGGGATTACCGGGGAGCTGTTTTTT. Amino acid sequence: CASSFLSQGITGELFF.

This chain connects TRBV3-1 (or the pseudogene TRBV3-2) to TRBJ1-6; perhaps TRBD1 as D (6 bases). Trimming removed 2 bases at V and 8 bases at J, with 19 bases between. The CDR3 covers 17 residues. Germline loops: CDR1 LGHDT, CDR2 YNNKEL (reference sequence). In DNA form, the CDR3 reads TGTGCCAGCAGCCAAAAAACGACTGGACAGCACTATTCACCCCTCCACTTT. This translates into CASSQKTTGQHYSPLHF.

This rearrangement joins TRBV28 to TRBJ1-5; the match to TRBD1 covers 7 bases. After removal of 7 bases from V and 6 bases from J, the junction contained 6 bases not matched to a gene. This CDR3 region has 13 residues. Germline-derived CDR1 and CDR2 are MDHEN and SYDVKM. The CDR3 loop is CASIRQGGQPQHF. The CDR3 nucleotides are TGTGCCAGCATCAGACAGGGTGGTCAGCCCCAGCATTTT. The variable domain in full, with the rest retrieved from reference TRBV28 and TRBJ1-5, is DVKVTQSSRYLVKRTGEKVFLECVQDMDHENMFWYRQDPGLGLRLIYFSYDVKMKEKGDIPEGYSVSREKKERFSLILESASTNQTSMYLCASIRQGGQPQHFGDGTRLSIL.

The CDR3 protein is CASSGRDRASGNTIYF. The CDR3 DNA follows: TGTGCCAGCAGCGGCCGGGACAGGGCATCTGGAAACACCATATATTTT. V and J are TRBV9 and TRBJ1-3, with TRBD1 matching over 9 bases. CDR3 length equals 16 residues. The trim removed 3 bases at V and 1 base at J, leaving 5 bases unmatched. The germline CDR1 and CDR2 sequences are SGDLS and YYNGEE.

V gene TRBV18 combines with J gene TRBJ2-3, with D tentatively TRBD1 (5 bases). CDR1 and CDR2 from the germline V gene are KGHSH and LQKENI. V lost 3 bases to trimming and J lost 0 bases, with 19 bases between them. The CDR3 spans 18 residues. CDR3 loop: CASSPRAPPRESTDTQYF. The CDR3 DNA reads as TGTGCCAGCTCACCCAGGGCTCCGCCAAGGGAAAGCACAGATACGCAGTATTTT.

J is TRBJ1-3 and V is TRBV7-8, with 10 positions matching TRBD1. Germline V gene sequence: CDR1 SGHVS, CDR2 FQNEAQ. V trimming: 4 bases; J trimming: 4 bases; junction bases outside the gene matches: 4. The CDR3 runs to 15 residues. The CDR3 DNA follows: TGTGCCAGCAGCTCTCAGACAGGGGGCGGAAACACCATATATTTT. Protein sequence: CASSSQTGGGNTIYF.

The CDR3 sequence: CASRDRGANYGYTF. In DNA form, the CDR3 reads TGTGCCAGCAGGGACAGGGGAGCTAACTATGGCTACACCTTC. The chain carries TRBV6-5 and TRBJ1-2; 9 bases line up with TRBD1. After removal of 6 bases from V and 0 bases from J, the junction contained 2 bases not matched to a gene. Looked up from germline, CDR1 is MNHEY and CDR2 is SVGAGI. CDR3 length: 14 residues.

V gene TRBV9 combines with J gene TRBJ2-7; the match to TRBD1 covers 10 bases. The CDR3 consists of 16 residues. Germline V lookup: CDR1 SGDLS, CDR2 YYNGEE. V gave up 0 bases and J gave up 3 bases; unmatched junction bases: 6. DNA for the CDR3: TGTGCCAGCAGCGTAGGTCTGGGACAGGGGCTCTACGAGCAGTACTTC. Translating it yields CASSVGLGQGLYEQYF.

The chain couples TRBV3-1 (or the pseudogene TRBV3-2) to TRBJ2-3; 7 nucleotides line up with TRBD2. CDR3 length: 16 amino acids. The germline gives CDR1 LGHDT, CDR2 YNNKEL (reference sequence). V trimming: 2 bases; J trimming: 0 bases; junction bases outside the gene matches: 5. CDR3 loop: CASSQWLAASTDTQYF. For the CDR3, the DNA is TGTGCCAGCAGCCAATGGCTAGCGGCGAGCACAGATACGCAGTATTTT.

The chain joins TRBV5-1 to TRBJ1-2, with 11 bases matching TRBD1. This CDR3 has 15 amino acids. Germline V CDR1 and CDR2: SGHRS, YFSETQ. After removal of 4 bases from V and 5 bases from J, the junction contained 7 bases not matched to a gene. This CDR3 is CASSGPDRGLYGYTF. Here the CDR3 DNA reads TGCGCCAGCAGCGGACCGGACAGGGGGCTGTATGGCTACACCTTC.

The V gene is TRBV12-3 or TRBV12-4, the J gene TRBJ1-1; D gene uncertain. This CDR3 has 12 residues. Between the trimmed V and J ends, which lost 2 bases and 12 bases, there was a span of 13 bases. CDR3 DNA sequence: TGTGCCAGCAGTTTATTCTCCCTCGGGTCTTTCTTT. Translated: CASSLFSLGSFF.

The chain uses TRBV12-3 or TRBV12-4 and TRBJ2-7, with TRBD2 identical over 12 bases. The trim removed 10 bases at V and 2 bases at J, leaving 3 bases unmatched. There are 13 residues in the CDR3. CDR3 DNA sequence: TGTGCCACGAGACTAGCGGGGGCCTACGAGCAGTACTTC. Its translation: CATRLAGAYEQYF.

This rearrangement joins TRBV2 to TRBJ2-7, with TRBD2 matching over 9 bases. Trimming took 2 bases from V and 0 from J; bases not matched to a gene: 2. The CDR3 loop spans 15 amino acids. CDR1 and CDR2 from the germline V gene are SNHLY and FYNNEI. The CDR3 DNA is TGTGCCAGCAGTGAAAGCGGGGGGCACTCCTACGAGCAGTACTTC. This gives the protein CASSESGGHSYEQYF.

The chain carries TRBV15 and TRBJ2-3, with D uncertain. From germline, CDR1 is LNHNV and CDR2 YYDKDF (reference sequence). The CDR3 has 11 amino acids. V lost 6 bases and J 5 bases, leaving 6 bases between the germline ends. CDR3 nucleotide sequence: TGTGCCACCAGGGGCCAAGATACGCAGTATTTT. It codes for CATRGQDTQYF. Variable domain in full (rest from reference TRBV15 and TRBJ2-3): DAMVIQNPRYQVTQFGKPVTLSCSQTLNHNVMYWYQQKSSQAPKLLFHYYDKDFNNEADTPDNFQSRRPNTSFCFLDIRSPGLGDTAMYLCATRGQDTQYFGPGTRLTVL.

The V gene is TRBV6-5, the J gene TRBJ2-3; 8 bases align to TRBD2. The CDR3 contains 16 residues. CDR1 and CDR2 (germline): MNHEY, SVGAGI. V shed 4 bases and J 2 bases; nucleotides not matched to a gene: 8. CDR3 region: CASSFTGGGLTDTQYF. The CDR3 region has the DNA TGTGCCAGCAGTTTCACCGGCGGGGGGCTCACAGATACGCAGTATTTT.